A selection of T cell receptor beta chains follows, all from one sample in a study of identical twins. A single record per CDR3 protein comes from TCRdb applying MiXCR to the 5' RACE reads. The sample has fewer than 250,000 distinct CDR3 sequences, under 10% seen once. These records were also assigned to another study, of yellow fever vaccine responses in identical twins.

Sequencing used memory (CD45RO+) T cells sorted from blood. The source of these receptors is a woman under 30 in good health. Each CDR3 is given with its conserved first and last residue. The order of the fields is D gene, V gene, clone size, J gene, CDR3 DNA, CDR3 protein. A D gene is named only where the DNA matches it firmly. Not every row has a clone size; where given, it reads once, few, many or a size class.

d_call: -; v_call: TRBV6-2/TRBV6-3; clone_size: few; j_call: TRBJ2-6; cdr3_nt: TGTGCCAGCAGGAAAATCCAGGGCACTGGGGCCAACGTCCTGACTTTC; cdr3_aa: CASRKIQGTGANVLTF
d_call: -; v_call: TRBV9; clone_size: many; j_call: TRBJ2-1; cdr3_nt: TGTGCCAGCGAGTCTAGCAGTACCCACAATGAGCAGTTCTTC; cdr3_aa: CASESSSTHNEQFF
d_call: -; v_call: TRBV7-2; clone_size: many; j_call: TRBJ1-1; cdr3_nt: TGTGCCAGCAGCTTGGATCCTGGGGTTGAAGCTTTCTTT; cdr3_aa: CASSLDPGVEAFF
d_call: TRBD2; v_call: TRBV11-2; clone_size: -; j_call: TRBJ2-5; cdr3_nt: TGTGCCAGCAGCTTAGGAACTAGCGGGAGGGCCCACCAAGAGACCCAGTACTTC; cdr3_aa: CASSLGTSGRAHQETQYF
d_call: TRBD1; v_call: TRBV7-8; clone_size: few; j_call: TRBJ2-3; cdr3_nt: TGTGCCAGCAGCCCGGGACAGGGGGAATCAGATACGCAGTATTTT; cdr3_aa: CASSPGQGESDTQYF
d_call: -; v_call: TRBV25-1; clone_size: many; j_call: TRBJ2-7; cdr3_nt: TGTGCCAGCAGTGAATACGGGGCAGTGGGCTACGAGCAGTACTTC; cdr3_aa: CASSEYGAVGYEQYF
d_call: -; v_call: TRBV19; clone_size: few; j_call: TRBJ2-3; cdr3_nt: TGTGCCAGTAGTAGACGGGGACCGGCAGATACGCAGTATTTT; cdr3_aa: CASSRRGPADTQYF
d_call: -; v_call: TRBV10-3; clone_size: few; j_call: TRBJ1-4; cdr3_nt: TGTGCCATCAGTGAGTCTTGGCAGGGAGGTGAAAAACTGTTTTTT; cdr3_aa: CAISESWQGGEKLFF
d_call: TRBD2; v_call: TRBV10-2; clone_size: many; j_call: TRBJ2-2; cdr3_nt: TGCGCCAGCAGCGCGACTAGCGGGAGAGGAACCGGGGAGCTGTTTTTT; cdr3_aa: CASSATSGRGTGELFF
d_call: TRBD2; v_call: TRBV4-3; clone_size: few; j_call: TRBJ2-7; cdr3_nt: TGCGCCAGCAGCCATTCTTTTACCGGGACTACGAAGAACGAGCAGTACTTC; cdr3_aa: CASSHSFTGTTKNEQYF
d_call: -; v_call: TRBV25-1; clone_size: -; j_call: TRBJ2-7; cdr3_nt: TGTGCCAGCAGTGATGGGGGTCCGACCTACGAGCAGTACTTC; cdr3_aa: CASSDGGPTYEQYF
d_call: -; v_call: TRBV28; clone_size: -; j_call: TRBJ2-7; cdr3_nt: TGTGCCAGCAGTCGTCCGGGAAACTACGAGCAGTACTTC; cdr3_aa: CASSRPGNYEQYF
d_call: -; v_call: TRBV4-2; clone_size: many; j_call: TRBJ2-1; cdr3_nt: TGTGCCAGCAGCCAAGATGGTAGCACCGTTGGGGAGCAGTTCTTC; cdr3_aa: CASSQDGSTVGEQFF
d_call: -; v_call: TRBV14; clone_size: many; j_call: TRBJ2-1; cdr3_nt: TGTGCCAGCAATGGGGAGTCAGTATACAATGAGCAGTTCTTC; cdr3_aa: CASNGESVYNEQFF
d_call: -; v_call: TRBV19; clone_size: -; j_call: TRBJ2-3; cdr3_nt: TGTGCCAGTAGTTTCTGGGGTAGCACAGATACGCAGTATTTT; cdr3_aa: CASSFWGSTDTQYF
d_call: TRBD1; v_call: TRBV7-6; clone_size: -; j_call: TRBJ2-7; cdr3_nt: TGTGCCAGCAGCTTAGGGACAGGGCGCTACGAGCAGTACTTC; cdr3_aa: CASSLGTGRYEQYF
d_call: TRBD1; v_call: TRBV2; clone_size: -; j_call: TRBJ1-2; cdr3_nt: TGTGCCAGCACTACCGACAGGGAGGACTATGGCTACACCTTC; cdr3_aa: CASTTDREDYGYTF
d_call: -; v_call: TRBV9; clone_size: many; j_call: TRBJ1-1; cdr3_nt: TGTGCCAGCAGCGTAGTTGGGCAGGAATATGAAGCTTTCTTT; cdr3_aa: CASSVVGQEYEAFF
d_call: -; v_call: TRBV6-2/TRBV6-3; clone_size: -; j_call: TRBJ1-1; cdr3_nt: TGTGCCAGCAGTTACTCCGCAACGACCACTGAAGCTTTCTTT; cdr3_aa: CASSYSATTTEAFF
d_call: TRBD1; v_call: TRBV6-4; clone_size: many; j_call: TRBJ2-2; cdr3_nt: TGTGCCAGCAGTGGGACCGGGACAGGGGACACCGGGGAGCTGTTTTTT; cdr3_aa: CASSGTGTGDTGELFF
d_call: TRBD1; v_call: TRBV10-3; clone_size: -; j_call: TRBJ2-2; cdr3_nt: TGTGCCATCAGTCAAGGGACAGCTGCGAACACCGGGGAGCTGTTTTTT; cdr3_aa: CAISQGTAANTGELFF
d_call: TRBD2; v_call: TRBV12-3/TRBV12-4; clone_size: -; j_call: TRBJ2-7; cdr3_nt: TGTGCCAGCAGACCCCCGTTCGGGACTAGCGGGAGGAGTTACGAGCAGTACTTC; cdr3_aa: CASRPPFGTSGRSYEQYF
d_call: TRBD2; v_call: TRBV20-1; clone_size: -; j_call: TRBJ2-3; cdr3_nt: TGCTGTGCTAGAGAAGTACTAGCGGGGAAACAACCCACTAGCACAGATACGCAGTATTTT; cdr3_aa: CCAREVLAGKQPTSTDTQYF
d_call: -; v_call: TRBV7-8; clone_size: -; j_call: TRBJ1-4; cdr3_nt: TGTGCCAGCAGCTCCTTACAGGTCTGGGATGAAAAACTGTTTTTT; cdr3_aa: CASSSLQVWDEKLFF
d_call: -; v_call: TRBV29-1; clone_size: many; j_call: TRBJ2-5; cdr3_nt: TGCAGCGCCGAAGGACGGTACCAAGAGACCCAGTACTTC; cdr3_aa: CSAEGRYQETQYF
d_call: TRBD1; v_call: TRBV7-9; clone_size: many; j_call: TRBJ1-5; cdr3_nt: TGTGCCAGCAGTCATACAGGGGGCGGCAATCAGCCCCAGCATTTT; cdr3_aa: CASSHTGGGNQPQHF
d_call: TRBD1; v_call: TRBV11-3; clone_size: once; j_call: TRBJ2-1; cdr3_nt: TGTGCCAGCAGCCCCGGGCTGAGACAGGGTTCCTCCTACAATGAGCAGTTCTTC; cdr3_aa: CASSPGLRQGSSYNEQFF
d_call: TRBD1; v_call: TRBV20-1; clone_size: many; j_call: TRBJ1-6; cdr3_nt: TGCAGTGCTTCCCTTGGACAGGGCTCCTATAATTCACCCCTCCACTTT; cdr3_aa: CSASLGQGSYNSPLHF
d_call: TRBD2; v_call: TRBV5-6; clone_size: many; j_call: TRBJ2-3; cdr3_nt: TGTGCCAGCAGCTCGCCAGGACTAGGCGATACGCAGTATTTT; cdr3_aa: CASSSPGLGDTQYF
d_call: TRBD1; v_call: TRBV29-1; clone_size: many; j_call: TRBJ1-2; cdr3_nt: TGCAGCGTTTTGACAGGGGATGGCTACACCTTC; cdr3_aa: CSVLTGDGYTF
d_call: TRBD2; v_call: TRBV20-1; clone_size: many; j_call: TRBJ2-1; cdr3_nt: TGCAGTGCCCAACCACTAGCGGGAAACTACAATGAGCAGTTCTTC; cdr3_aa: CSAQPLAGNYNEQFF
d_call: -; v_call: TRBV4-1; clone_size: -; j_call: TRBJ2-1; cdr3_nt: TGCGCCAGCAGCCAACAAATCTCGGAGCAGTTCTTC; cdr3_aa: CASSQQISEQFF
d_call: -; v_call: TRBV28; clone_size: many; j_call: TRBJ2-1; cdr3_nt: TGTGCCAGCAAGCTGGCGGTCGTGGGTGAGCAGTTCTTC; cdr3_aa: CASKLAVVGEQFF
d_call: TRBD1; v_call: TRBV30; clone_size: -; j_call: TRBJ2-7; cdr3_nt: TGTGCCTGGAGCGCATTGGACAGGGCTATCGACGAGCAGTACTTC; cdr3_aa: CAWSALDRAIDEQYF